Below, 2 T cell receptor beta chains from the same sample are listed, as sequenced in a study of T cell changes during pregnancy in multiple sclerosis (dated by TCRdb to 2018 to 2020). Library method: the immunoSEQ multiplex PCR assay. TCRdb limited this immuneACCESS table to in-frame rearrangements with V and J called. A share of clones is missing; checked studies link under half to unresolved V genes, and the rest is unexplained. Within this sample are around 72,000 clones, with 90% to 95% of them counted one time only. The ten top clones hold 0.6% to 0.8% of the sample. Sequenced material: peripheral blood, taken in the third trimester of pregnancy. These receptors all stem from a female donor in good health, enrolled as a control in a pregnancy study.

The chain has TRBV5-6 and TRBJ2-7; D possibly corresponds to TRBD1 (6 bases). The CDR3 runs 16 residues. Trimming pared 1 base from V and 0 bases from J, leaving 14 bases between. Germline V gene lookup returns CDR1 SGHDT and CDR2 YYEEEE. The CDR3 here is CASSLRQAQSSYEQYF. As DNA, the CDR3 is TGTGCCAGCAGCTTGAGACAGGCCCAAAGCTCCTACGAGCAGTACTTC. The full variable domain, rest sourced from reference TRBV5-6 and TRBJ2-7, is DAGVTQSPTHLIKTRGQQVTLRCSPKSGHDTVSWYQQALGQGPQFIFQYYEEEERQRGNFPDRFSGHQFPNYSSELNVNALLLGDSALYLCASSLRQAQSSYEQYFGPGTRLTVT.

The chain uses TRBV5-1 and TRBJ1-6; 8 positions agree with TRBD1. V lost 6 bases and J lost 10; bases outside the gene matches: 12. This CDR3 contains 15 residues. Germline V gene data show CDR1 as SGHRS and CDR2 as YFSETQ. The chain's CDR3 is CASTPLSTGDSPLHF. In DNA, the CDR3 is TGCGCCAGCACCCCACTCTCGACAGGGGACTCACCCCTCCACTTT. The whole variable domain, remainder taken from reference TRBV5-1 and TRBJ1-6, is KAGVTQTPRYLIKTRGQQVTLSCSPISGHRSVSWYQQTPGQGLQFLFEYFSETQRNKGNFPGRFSGRQFSNSRSEMNVSTLELGDSALYLCASTPLSTGDSPLHFGNGTRLTVT.